This T cell receptor (beta chain) came from a study of cytotoxic CD8 clonotypes in ibrutinib-treated CLL. Study-wide background: Collecting the response samples happened after a median 12 months of treatment, with a range of 6 to 36.

CDR3 length: 18 residues. The V segment lost 8 bases and the J segment 5 bases; nucleotides outside the gene matches: 20. Germline V gives CDR1 MDHEN, CDR2 SYDVKM. Assay: immunoSEQ multiplex PCR; the TCRdb copy retains only in-frame clones and omits some. The sample has about 130,000 clones; over 75% are singletons. Cryopreserved PBMCs provided roughly 2 micrograms of genomic DNA for the TCR beta libraries. This sample comprised PBMCs, obtained after 24 months of ibrutinib treatment. The chain has TRBV28 and TRBJ1-5; 8 nucleotides line up with TRBD1. The TCR was taken from a human donor with chronic lymphocytic leukemia. The CDR3 here is CASSPLLDRAVQDQPQHF. For the CDR3, the DNA is TGTGCCAGCTCACCACTTTTGGACAGGGCCGTGCAAGATCAGCCCCAGCATTTT.